Shown below are 18 T cell receptor beta chains from a single sample sequenced in a study of blood T cell repertoires in COVID-19. Data came from immunoSEQ multiplex PCR; TCRdb stores just in-frame clones and leaves some out. The table records 90,000 to 140,000 clones, 85% of them present only once. What was sequenced was peripheral blood. These receptor sequences come from a man aged 50-60 years with acute or convalescent COVID-19.

The V gene is TRBV5-6, the J gene TRBJ2-1, with 11 bases matching TRBD2. The CDR3 contains 15 residues. CDR1 is SGHDT, CDR2 YYEEEE, per germline. V lost 5 bases to trimming and J lost 8 bases; unmatched junction nucleotides: 9. In DNA, the CDR3 is TGTGCCAGCAGAATTAGCGGGGGGGCCGGGTATGAGCAGTTCTTC. This sequence encodes CASRISGGAGYEQFF. Full variable domain (remainder filled in from reference TRBV5-6 and TRBJ2-1): DAGVTQSPTHLIKTRGQQVTLRCSPKSGHDTVSWYQQALGQGPQFIFQYYEEEERQRGNFPDRFSGHQFPNYSSELNVNALLLGDSALYLCASRISGGAGYEQFFGPGTRLTVL.

The V call is TRBV7-9, the J call TRBJ1-1, with D maybe TRBD1 (5 bases). The CDR3 runs to 17 residues. Trimming took off 7 bases at V and 0 bases at J, with 21 bases between the two ends. CDR1 and CDR2 from the germline V gene are SEHNR and FQNEAQ (reference sequence). In nucleotides, the CDR3 is TGTGCCAGCATCCCCAGGGCCCAGGGTGTATTGAACACTGAAGCTTTCTTT. Protein sequence: CASIPRAQGVLNTEAFF.

V and J are TRBV28 and TRBJ2-1, with 10 bases that match TRBD2. The length of the CDR3 is 18 residues. The J segment lost 7 bases and the V segment lost 5 bases, leaving 17 bases of the junction unmatched. Germline V gene lookup returns CDR1 MDHEN and CDR2 SYDVKM. This chain's CDR3 is CASSVMGRTSGRANEQFF. As DNA, the CDR3 is TGTGCCAGCAGTGTAATGGGGCGGACTAGCGGCCGGGCAAATGAGCAGTTCTTC.

The CDR3 bases are TGTGCCATCAGTGATCTAGGCGTCCTCACAGATACGCAGTATTTT. As protein: CAISDLGVLTDTQYF. The chain couples TRBV10-3 to TRBJ2-3, with D unresolved. This CDR3 has 15 amino acids. Trimming took off 3 bases at V and 2 bases at J, with 12 bases between the two ends. The germline gives CDR1 ENHRY, CDR2 SYGVKD.

This chain joins TRBV18 and TRBJ2-7; 9 bases agree with TRBD1. The CDR3 length is 15 residues. Germline V gene data show CDR1 as KGHSH and CDR2 as LQKENI. The V segment lost 6 bases and the J segment 0 bases; nucleotides outside the gene matches: 6. The CDR3 sequence: CASSVGQGGSYEQYF. CDR3 DNA sequence: TGTGCCAGCTCCGTGGGACAGGGAGGCTCCTACGAGCAGTACTTC. Together with reference TRBV18 and TRBJ2-7, the CDR3 gives the full variable domain: NAGVMQNPRHLVRRRGQEARLRCSPMKGHSHVYWYRQLPEEGLKFMVYLQKENIIDESGMPKERFSAEFPKEGPSILRIQQVVRGDSAAYFCASSVGQGGSYEQYFGPGTRLTVT.

The chain links TRBV19 to TRBJ2-7, with D unresolved. There are 14 residues in the CDR3. V was cut by 1 base and J by 7 bases, with 14 bases left in between. Germline CDR1 and CDR2: LNHDA and SQIVND (reference sequence). The CDR3 DNA is TGTGCCAGTAGTATAGCCACCGAACCGGTGGAGCAGTACTTC. It codes for CASSIATEPVEQYF.

V and J are TRBV7-2 and TRBJ2-7; D possibly corresponds to TRBD1 (6 bases). Germline V gives CDR1 SGHTA, CDR2 FQGNSA. The CDR3 is 15 residues long. Deletions cut 2 bases from V and 2 bases from J, with 13 bases between. CDR3 residues: CASSLQQGTTYEQYF. For the CDR3, the DNA is TGTGCCAGCAGCTTACAACAGGGTACAACCTACGAGCAGTACTTC.

This rearrangement joins TRBV2 to TRBJ1-2, with D hard to call. Trimming shortened V by 0 bases and J by 3 bases, and 8 bases separated the two germline ends. Germline assignment: CDR1 SNHLY and CDR2 FYNNEI. The CDR3 loop spans 14 amino acids. The CDR3 region is CASSEAAEYYGYTF. CDR3 in DNA: TGTGCCAGCAGTGAAGCAGCCGAGTACTATGGCTACACCTTC.

This chain uses TRBV13 with TRBJ1-3, with TRBD1 as a possible D gene (6 bases). Germline lookup yields CDR1 PRHDT and CDR2 FYEKMQ (reference sequence). The V end was cut by 5 bases, the J end by 0 bases, with 17 bases between. The CDR3 covers 17 residues. CDR3 amino acids: CASSQNPGTISGNTIYF. The CDR3 nucleotides are TGTGCCAGCAGCCAAAATCCCGGGACAATCTCTGGAAACACCATATATTTT.

As to this clone: An end of the junction does not agree with germline; a read error may underlie this. The CDR3 DNA follows: TGTGCCAGCAGTTACTTAGGACAGGGACGTGCGTACTTT. Encoded protein: CASSYLGQGRAYF. V gene TRBV6-5 combines with J gene TRBJ1-1, with 8 bases identical to TRBD1. CDR1 MNHEY and CDR2 SVGAGI come from the germline V gene. The CDR3 sequence is 13 residues long.

The rearrangement joins TRBV11-3 to TRBJ2-1; 7 positions match TRBD2. J was trimmed by 7 bases and V by 5 bases; bases with no gene match: 5. The germline V gene encodes CDR1 SGHNT and CDR2 YENEEA. The CDR3 loop spans 13 amino acids. The chain's CDR3 is CASSPRLANEQFF. The CDR3 coding sequence is TGTGCCAGCAGCCCAAGACTAGCAAATGAGCAGTTCTTC.

V gene TRBV6-5 combines with J gene TRBJ2-2; 9 bases are a match to TRBD2. The CDR3 is 14 amino acids. V shed 2 bases, J shed 9 bases, and the junction held 4 bases outside the gene matches. CDR1 MNHEY and CDR2 SVGAGI come from the germline V gene. In DNA, the CDR3 is TGTGCCAGCAGTTACGCGGGGGGGGATCGGGAGCTGTTTTTT. This codes for CASSYAGGDRELFF.

The chain recombines TRBV29-1 with TRBJ1-4; D gene ambiguous. The CDR3 covers 12 residues. Germline CDR1 reads SQVTM; CDR2 reads ANQGSEA. Trimming removed 2 bases from V and 9 bases from J, with 10 bases in between. Here the CDR3 DNA reads TGCAGCGTTGAATCGGAACAGAAAAAACTGTTTTTT. Protein product: CSVESEQKKLFF. Full variable domain (outside the CDR3, taken from reference TRBV29-1 and TRBJ1-4): SAVISQKPSRDICQRGTSLTIQCQVDSQVTMMFWYRQQPGQSLTLIATANQGSEATYESGFVIDKFPISRPNLTFSTLTVSNMSPEDSSIYLCSVESEQKKLFFGSGTQLSVL.

V and J are TRBV18 and TRBJ2-7; a possible D gene is TRBD2 (5 bases). The CDR3 is 16 amino acids. Germline V lookup: CDR1 KGHSH, CDR2 LQKENI. The ends were cut back, 4 bases at V and 6 bases at J, with 22 bases in the middle. Here the CDR3 reads CASSLYRTGMLGEQYF. The DNA of the CDR3 is TGTGCCAGCTCACTCTACCGGACGGGAATGTTAGGCGAGCAGTACTTC.

V usage is TRBV11-2 and J usage is TRBJ1-2, with D possibly TRBD1 on 6 matching bases. Germline CDR1 reads SGHAT; CDR2 reads FQNNGV. V lost 5 bases, J lost 3 bases, and 16 bases lay in between. The CDR3 runs to 15 residues. In nucleotides, the CDR3 is TGTGCCAGCAGCCAACCCGGGACATTTCACTATGGCTACACCTTC. Translating it yields CASSQPGTFHYGYTF. Supplemented by reference TRBV11-2 and TRBJ1-2, the full variable domain reads EAGVAQSPRYKIIEKRQSVAFWCNPISGHATLYWYQQILGQGPKLLIQFQNNGVVDDSQLPKDRFSAERLKGVDSTLKIQPAKLEDSAVYLCASSQPGTFHYGYTFGSGTRLTVV.

The rearrangement uses TRBV24-1 and TRBJ2-7, with 7 bases lining up with TRBD2. The length of the CDR3 is 15 residues. V lost 3 bases, J lost 9 bases, and 13 bases stayed unmatched. Germline V gives CDR1 KGHDR, CDR2 SFDVKD. The CDR3 bases are TGTGCCACCAGTGATACGTCTAGCGGACGTACAGGGCAGTACTTC. Translation: CATSDTSSGRTGQYF.

The chain joins TRBV10-3 to TRBJ1-5; TRBD1 aligns across 8 bases. V dropped 10 bases and J dropped 2; count of bases not matched to a gene: 4. The CDR3 has 13 amino acids. In germline, CDR1 is ENHRY, CDR2 SYGVKD. The CDR3 DNA sequence: TGTGCCACCGACAGGGGTGGCAATCAGCCCCAGCATTTT. It codes for CATDRGGNQPQHF.

This clone was picked up one time. The chain recombines TRBV15 with TRBJ1-5; the match to TRBD1 covers 7 bases. This CDR3 is 17 amino acids long. Germline-derived CDR1 and CDR2 are LNHNV and YYDKDF (reference sequence). The junction had 7 bases not matched to a gene; V was cut back by 0 bases and J by 2 bases. The CDR3 nucleotides are TGTGCCACCAGCAGAGAATTTCACAGGGGAGGCAATCAGCCCCAGCATTTT. Residues: CATSREFHRGGNQPQHF. Full variable domain (missing parts from reference TRBV15 and TRBJ1-5): DAMVIQNPRYQVTQFGKPVTLSCSQTLNHNVMYWYQQKSSQAPKLLFHYYDKDFNNEADTPDNFQSRRPNTSFCFLDIRSPGLGDTAMYLCATSREFHRGGNQPQHFGDGTRLSIL.